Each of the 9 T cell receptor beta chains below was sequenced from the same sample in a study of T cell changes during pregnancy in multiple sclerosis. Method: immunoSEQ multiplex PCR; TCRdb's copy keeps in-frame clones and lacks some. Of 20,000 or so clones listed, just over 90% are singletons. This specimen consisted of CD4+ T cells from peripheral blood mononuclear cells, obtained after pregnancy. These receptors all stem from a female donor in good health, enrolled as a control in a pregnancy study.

The CDR3 DNA is TGTGCCAGCTCAAGGCTGGCGGGGGACGACGCGAACACCGGGGAGCTGTTTTTT. Protein product: CASSRLAGDDANTGELFF. The chain has TRBV18 and TRBJ2-2; 7 positions match TRBD2. The CDR3 spans 18 residues. Germline V gives CDR1 KGHSH, CDR2 LQKENI. Germline trimming cut 5 bases from V and 0 bases from J; bases unmatched to any gene: 12. The full variable domain, in which reference TRBV18 and TRBJ2-2 provide the parts outside the CDR3, is NAGVMQNPRHLVRRRGQEARLRCSPMKGHSHVYWYRQLPEEGLKFMVYLQKENIIDESGMPKERFSAEFPKEGPSILRIQQVVRGDSAAYFCASSRLAGDDANTGELFFGEGSRLTVL.

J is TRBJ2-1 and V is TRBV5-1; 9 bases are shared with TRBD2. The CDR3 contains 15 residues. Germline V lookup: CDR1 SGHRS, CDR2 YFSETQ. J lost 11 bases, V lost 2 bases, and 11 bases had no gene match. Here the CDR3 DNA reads TGCGCCAGCAGCTTAGAAGCGGCGGGGGGGCGAAAGCAGTTCTTC. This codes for CASSLEAAGGRKQFF.

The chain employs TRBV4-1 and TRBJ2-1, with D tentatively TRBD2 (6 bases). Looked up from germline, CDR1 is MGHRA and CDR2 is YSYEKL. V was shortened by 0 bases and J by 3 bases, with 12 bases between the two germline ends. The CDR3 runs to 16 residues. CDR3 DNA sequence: TGCGCCAGCAGCCAAGAGGGGGGACGGGACTACAATGAGCAGTTCTTC. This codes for CASSQEGGRDYNEQFF.

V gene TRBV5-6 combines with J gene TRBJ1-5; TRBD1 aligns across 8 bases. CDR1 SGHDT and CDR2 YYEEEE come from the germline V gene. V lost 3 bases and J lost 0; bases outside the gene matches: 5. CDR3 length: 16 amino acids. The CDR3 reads CASSSGQVYSNQPQHF. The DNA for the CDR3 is TGTGCCAGCAGCTCGGGACAGGTTTATAGCAATCAGCCCCAGCATTTT.

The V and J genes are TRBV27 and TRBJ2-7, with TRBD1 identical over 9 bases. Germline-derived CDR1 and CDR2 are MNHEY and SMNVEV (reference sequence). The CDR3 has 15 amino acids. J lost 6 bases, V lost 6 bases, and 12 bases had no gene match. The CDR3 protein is CASRRGQGRGSEQYF. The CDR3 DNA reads TGTGCCAGCAGACGAGGACAGGGGCGAGGGTCCGAGCAGTACTTC.

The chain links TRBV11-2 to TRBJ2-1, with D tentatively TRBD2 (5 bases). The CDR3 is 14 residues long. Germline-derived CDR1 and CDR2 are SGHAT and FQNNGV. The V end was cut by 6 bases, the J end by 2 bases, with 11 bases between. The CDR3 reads CASSPGIAYNEQFF. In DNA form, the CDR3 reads TGTGCCAGCAGTCCGGGAATCGCCTACAATGAGCAGTTCTTC. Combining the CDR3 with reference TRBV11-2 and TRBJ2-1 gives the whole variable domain EAGVAQSPRYKIIEKRQSVAFWCNPISGHATLYWYQQILGQGPKLLIQFQNNGVVDDSQLPKDRFSAERLKGVDSTLKIQPAKLEDSAVYLCASSPGIAYNEQFFGPGTRLTVL.

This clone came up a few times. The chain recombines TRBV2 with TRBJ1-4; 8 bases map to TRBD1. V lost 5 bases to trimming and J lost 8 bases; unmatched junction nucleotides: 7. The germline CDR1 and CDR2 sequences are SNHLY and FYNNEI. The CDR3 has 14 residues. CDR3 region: CASSRQGQGEKLFF. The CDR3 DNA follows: TGTGCCAGCAGTCGACAGGGGCAGGGAGAAAAACTGTTTTTT.

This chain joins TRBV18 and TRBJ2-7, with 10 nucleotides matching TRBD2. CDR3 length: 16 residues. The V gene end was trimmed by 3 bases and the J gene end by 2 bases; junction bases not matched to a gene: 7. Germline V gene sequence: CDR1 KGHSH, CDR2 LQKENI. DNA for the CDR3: TGTGCCAGCTCACCTCCCCGGCTAGCGGGGGCCTACGAGCAGTACTTC. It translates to CASSPPRLAGAYEQYF.

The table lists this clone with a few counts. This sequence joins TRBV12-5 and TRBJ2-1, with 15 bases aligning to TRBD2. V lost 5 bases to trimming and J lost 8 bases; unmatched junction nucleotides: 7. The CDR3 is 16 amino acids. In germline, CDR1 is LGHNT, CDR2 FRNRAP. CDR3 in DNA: TGTGCTAGTGGTCCCACGGGACTAGCGGGGGGATATGAGCAGTTCTTC. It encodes CASGPTGLAGGYEQFF.